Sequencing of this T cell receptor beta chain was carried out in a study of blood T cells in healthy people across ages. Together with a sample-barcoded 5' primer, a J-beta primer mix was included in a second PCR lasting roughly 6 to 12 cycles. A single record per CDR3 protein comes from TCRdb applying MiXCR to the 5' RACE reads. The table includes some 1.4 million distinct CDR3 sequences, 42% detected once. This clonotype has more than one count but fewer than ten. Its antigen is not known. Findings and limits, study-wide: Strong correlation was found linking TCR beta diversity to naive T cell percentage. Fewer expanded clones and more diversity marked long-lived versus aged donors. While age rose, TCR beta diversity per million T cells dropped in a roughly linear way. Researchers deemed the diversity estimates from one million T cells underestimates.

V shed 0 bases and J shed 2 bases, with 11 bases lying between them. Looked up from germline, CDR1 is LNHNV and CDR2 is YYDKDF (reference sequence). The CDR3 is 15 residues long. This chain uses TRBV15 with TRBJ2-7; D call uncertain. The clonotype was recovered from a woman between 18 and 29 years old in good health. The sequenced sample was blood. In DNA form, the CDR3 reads TGTGCCACCAGCAGAGATCGGGTAGGGACCTACGAGCAGTACTTC. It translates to CATSRDRVGTYEQYF.